These 27 T cell receptor beta chains were all obtained from the same sample, sequenced in a study of immune evolution from preneoplasia to lung adenocarcinoma. Assay: immunoSEQ multiplex PCR; the TCRdb copy retains only in-frame clones and omits some. The sample yields about 41,000 clones, around 79% seen once. What was sequenced was FFPE invasive lung adenocarcinoma tissue. These receptors originate from a person aged 55-75 years with lung adenocarcinoma.

The chain combines TRBV30 with TRBJ2-3; 7 bases map to TRBD2. This CDR3 is built from 15 residues. Germline assignment: CDR1 GTSNPN and CDR2 SVGIG (reference sequence). The junction had 4 bases not matched to a gene; V was cut back by 0 bases and J by 1 base. The CDR3 nucleotides are TGTGCCTGGAGTGTATCGGCGGGAGGCACAGATACGCAGTATTTT. Translation gives CAWSVSAGGTDTQYF.

The chain recombines TRBV19 with TRBJ2-2; 13 positions match TRBD2. The CDR3 runs to 14 residues. Germline loops: CDR1 LNHDA, CDR2 SQIVND (reference sequence). The J segment lost 6 bases and the V segment lost 6 bases, leaving 1 base of the junction unmatched. The CDR3 loop reads CASRGLAGAGELFF. The CDR3 DNA reads as TGTGCCAGTAGAGGACTAGCGGGAGCCGGGGAGCTGTTTTTT.

This CDR3 reads CASTRQGDQPQHF. DNA for the CDR3: TGTGCCAGCACCCGACAGGGCGATCAGCCCCAGCATTTT. V and J are TRBV6-1 and TRBJ1-5, with 7 bases fitting TRBD1. Trimming removed 7 bases from V and 5 bases from J; junction bases left unmatched: 5. Looked up from germline, CDR1 is MNHNS and CDR2 is SASEGT. CDR3 length: 13 residues.

This chain uses TRBV7-9 with TRBJ2-7; perhaps TRBD1 as D (5 bases). With 2 bases removed from V and 0 bases from J, the gap between germline ends came to 11 bases. Germline CDR1 is SEHNR and CDR2 is FQNEAQ (reference sequence). This CDR3 is built from 15 residues. The DNA for the CDR3 is TGTGCCAGCAGCTTACCGACTGGACACTCCTACGAGCAGTACTTC. Translated, it gives CASSLPTGHSYEQYF.

V gene TRBV9 combines with J gene TRBJ1-2; D uncertain. The CDR3 is 14 residues long. Germline V gives CDR1 SGDLS, CDR2 YYNGEE. With 0 bases removed from V and 2 bases from J, the gap between germline ends came to 8 bases. In DNA form, the CDR3 reads TGTGCCAGCAGCGTAGCTGGCAACAACTATGGCTACACCTTC. Protein: CASSVAGNNYGYTF.

V usage is TRBV5-8 and J usage is TRBJ2-7; unclear D gene. Germline CDR1 is SGHTS and CDR2 is YDEGEE. Trimming cost V 4 bases and J 2 bases, with 4 bases left between them. The CDR3 is 11 residues long. This CDR3 reads CASSLTYEQYF. The CDR3 nucleotides are TGTGCCAGCAGCCTTACCTACGAGCAGTACTTC.

In this sample, this clone is medium-sized. The chain couples TRBV5-5 to TRBJ2-5; D unclear. V shed 2 bases and J shed 4 bases, with 9 bases lying between them. Germline lookup yields CDR1 SGHKS and CDR2 YYEKEE (reference sequence). The CDR3 length is 13 residues. CDR3 amino acids: CASSFQSLETQYF. CDR3 coding DNA: TGTGCCAGCAGCTTTCAGAGCTTAGAGACCCAGTACTTC.

This clone was recorded once. The chain recombines TRBV4-1 with TRBJ2-2; TRBD1 agrees at 10 bases. Germline lookup yields CDR1 MGHRA and CDR2 YSYEKL. V dropped 6 bases and J dropped 5; count of bases not matched to a gene: 6. CDR3 length: 15 amino acids. As DNA, the CDR3 is TGCGCCAGCAGGGGACAGGGGAGGCGAACCGGGGAGCTGTTTTTT. Translating gives CASRGQGRRTGELFF.

The chain carries TRBV27 and TRBJ2-2; possible D gene TRBD2, 7 bases. The CDR3 length is 15 residues. V lost 8 bases to trimming and J lost 3 bases, with 16 bases between them. Germline lookup yields CDR1 MNHEY and CDR2 SMNVEV (reference sequence). The CDR3, as DNA: TGTGCCAGCCGTAAGGGGGGGTTAGACACCGGGGAGCTGTTTTTT. It is translated as CASRKGGLDTGELFF.

The rearrangement uses TRBV4-1 and TRBJ2-5; 9 bases are a match to TRBD1. After removal of 3 bases from V and 4 bases from J, the junction contained 6 bases not matched to a gene. The CDR3 is 15 residues long. Germline loops: CDR1 MGHRA, CDR2 YSYEKL. This chain's CDR3 is CASSHSGTGRETQYF. As DNA, the CDR3 is TGCGCCAGCAGCCATTCCGGGACAGGGCGAGAGACCCAGTACTTC.

The rearrangement joins TRBV30 to TRBJ1-2; 9 bases are a match to TRBD1. V lost 0 bases and J lost 6; bases outside the gene matches: 8. The CDR3 totals 15 residues. Germline V gene lookup returns CDR1 GTSNPN and CDR2 SVGIG (reference sequence). The CDR3 DNA is TGTGCCTGGAGTGTACCTGGGGACAGGGTAAATGGCTACACCTTC. As protein: CAWSVPGDRVNGYTF.

V and J are TRBV9 and TRBJ2-7; tentatively, D is TRBD1 or TRBD2 (5 bases each). Germline lookup yields CDR1 SGDLS and CDR2 YYNGEE. Between the trimmed V and J ends, which lost 0 bases and 2 bases, there was a span of 12 bases. This CDR3 is built from 15 residues. In DNA form, the CDR3 reads TGTGCCAGCAGCGTAGGTGTGGGACCGGCCTACGAGCAGTACTTC. Translated, it gives CASSVGVGPAYEQYF.

The genes are TRBV5-1 and TRBJ2-2, with TRBD2 matching 11 bases. Trimming took 0 bases from V and 5 from J; bases not matched to a gene: 3. Germline CDR1 and CDR2: SGHRS and YFSETQ. This CDR3 contains 16 residues. The CDR3 DNA sequence: TGCGCCAGCAGCTTGGTTCGACTAGCGGGAACCGGGGAGCTGTTTTTT. Translated, it gives CASSLVRLAGTGELFF.

This clone has only one observation. The V and J genes are TRBV12-5 and TRBJ2-3; D possibly matches TRBD1 or TRBD2 (6 bases each). Germline V gene sequence: CDR1 LGHNT, CDR2 FRNRAP. Trimming shortened V by 0 bases and J by 3 bases, and 22 bases separated the two germline ends. The CDR3 contains 19 residues. CDR3 residues: CASGLVRRGSRHETDTQYF. CDR3 nucleotides: TGTGCTAGTGGTTTGGTACGGAGGGGGAGCCGCCATGAGACAGATACGCAGTATTTT.

V usage is TRBV11-2 and J usage is TRBJ2-3; 13 positions match TRBD2. V shed 3 bases, J shed 5 bases, and the junction held 11 bases outside the gene matches. The CDR3 sequence is 18 residues long. Germline V gene sequence: CDR1 SGHAT, CDR2 FQNNGV. The CDR3 DNA sequence: TGTGCCAGCAGCTTTGGGACTAGCGGGATGGCAGGGGGAGATACGCAGTATTTT. As protein: CASSFGTSGMAGGDTQYF.

This chain connects TRBV6-5 to TRBJ2-1, with D possibly being TRBD1 (5 bases). V lost 2 bases to trimming and J lost 4 bases, with 9 bases between them. The CDR3 loop spans 14 amino acids. CDR1 and CDR2 (germline): MNHEY, SVGAGI. The CDR3 DNA sequence: TGTGCCAGCAGTTACGACAGCCGTTACAATGAGCAGTTCTTC. Protein sequence: CASSYDSRYNEQFF.

The chain recombines TRBV6-4 with TRBJ2-1; no reliable D call. Germline values: CDR1 MRHNA, CDR2 SNTAGT. With 0 bases removed from V and 10 bases from J, the gap between germline ends came to 10 bases. This CDR3 region has 13 residues. For the CDR3, the DNA is TGTGCCAGCAGTGACTCACGCGCGGCAGAGCAGTTCTTC. This gives the protein CASSDSRAAEQFF.

V is TRBV19 and J is TRBJ2-3; 9 nucleotides agree with TRBD1. Germline CDR1 is LNHDA and CDR2 is SQIVND (reference sequence). The junction had 12 bases not matched to a gene; V was cut back by 8 bases and J by 3 bases. This CDR3 comprises 16 residues. CDR3 DNA: TGTGCCAGTTACCCGGGACAGGGATTTTGGACAGATACGCAGTATTTT. Translating it yields CASYPGQGFWTDTQYF. The entire variable domain, with the rest obtained from reference TRBV19 and TRBJ2-3, is as follows: DGGITQSPKYLFRKEGQNVTLSCEQNLNHDAMYWYRQDPGQGLRLIYYSQIVNDFQKGDIAEGYSVSREKKESFPLTVTSAQKNPTAFYLCASYPGQGFWTDTQYFGPGTRLTVL.

The count of this clone is one. This chain uses TRBV4-2 with TRBJ2-3, with 7 bases identical to TRBD1. The germline gives CDR1 LGHNA, CDR2 YNFKEQ. This CDR3 comprises 15 residues. V dropped 2 bases and J dropped 1; count of bases not matched to a gene: 3. The CDR3 sequence is CASSQRGLGTDTQYF. The CDR3 nucleotides read TGTGCCAGCAGCCAAAGGGGGCTGGGCACAGATACGCAGTATTTT.

A single count supports this clone. The chain uses TRBV5-6 and TRBJ2-7; D unclear. V shed 0 bases and J shed 2 bases, with 9 bases lying between them. This CDR3 contains 14 residues. Germline V gene data show CDR1 as SGHDT and CDR2 as YYEEEE. CDR3 residues: CASSLGWVTYEQYF. CDR3 bases: TGTGCCAGCAGCTTGGGGTGGGTTACCTACGAGCAGTACTTC.

V and J are TRBV9 and TRBJ2-2; TRBD2 agrees at 9 bases. The V gene's germline CDR1 is SGDLS and CDR2 YYNGEE. The CDR3 has 16 amino acids. The V and J ends lost 4 bases and 4 bases, in that order; junction bases with no gene match: 8. In DNA form, the CDR3 reads TGTGCCAGCAGCCCCCGGGGACTAGCCCCCACCGGGGAGCTGTTTTTT. It yields the protein CASSPRGLAPTGELFF.

Concerning this clone: Distinct nucleotide sequences in the sample also encode this CDR3. This chain links TRBV18 with TRBJ2-7, with D maybe TRBD1 (6 bases). Per germline, CDR1 KGHSH and CDR2 LQKENI. The CDR3 spans 14 residues. The V and J ends lost 3 bases and 2 bases respectively, with 11 bases between them. The CDR3 sequence is CASSPRDRTYEQYF. CDR3 bases: TGTGCCAGCTCACCCCGAGACAGGACCTACGAGCAGTACTTC. Filled out from reference TRBV18 and TRBJ2-7, the complete variable domain reads NAGVMQNPRHLVRRRGQEARLRCSPMKGHSHVYWYRQLPEEGLKFMVYLQKENIIDESGMPKERFSAEFPKEGPSILRIQQVVRGDSAAYFCASSPRDRTYEQYFGPGTRLTVT.

The chain employs TRBV28 and TRBJ2-2; 10 bases align to TRBD1. The V segment lost 3 bases and the J segment 0 bases; nucleotides outside the gene matches: 7. Germline V gives CDR1 MDHEN, CDR2 SYDVKM. This CDR3 is built from 18 residues. This CDR3 reads CASSFPGTGVPNTGELFF. CDR3 sequence (DNA): TGTGCCAGCAGTTTCCCCGGGACAGGGGTTCCGAACACCGGGGAGCTGTTTTTT.

The CDR3 DNA reads as TGTGCCAGCAGTGAATATAGCGGGAGGGAATACGAGCAGTACTTC. This encodes CASSEYSGREYEQYF. The rearrangement joins TRBV2 to TRBJ2-7, with 11 bases lining up with TRBD2. Germline CDR1 and CDR2: SNHLY and FYNNEI. The CDR3 covers 15 residues. Trimming cost V 2 bases and J 4 bases; bases outside gene matches: 4.

In its sample, this clone was seen a few times. This chain uses TRBV29-1 with TRBJ2-1, with TRBD1 as a possible D gene (5 bases). The germline V gene encodes CDR1 SQVTM and CDR2 ANQGSEA. Trimming shortened V by 1 base and J by 5 bases, and 12 bases separated the two germline ends. This CDR3 is built from 14 residues. The CDR3 nucleotides are TGCAGCGTTGAAGGGGCGTGGACAAACAATGAGCAGTTCTTC. It codes for CSVEGAWTNNEQFF.

The V call is TRBV27, the J call TRBJ2-1; D remains ambiguous. V gave up 6 bases and J gave up 8 bases, with 20 bases separating them. The CDR3 runs 15 residues. CDR1 MNHEY and CDR2 SMNVEV come from the germline V gene (reference sequence). CDR3 nucleotides: TGTGCCAGCAGCCGGACCCTCCTTGGAAGCCATGAGCAGTTCTTC. It codes for CASSRTLLGSHEQFF.

The chain uses TRBV18 and TRBJ2-6; 9 nucleotides align to TRBD2. V shed 2 bases and J 0 bases; nucleotides not matched to a gene: 5. CDR1 is KGHSH, CDR2 LQKENI, per germline. The CDR3 runs to 18 residues. Written as DNA, the CDR3 is TGTGCCAGCTCACCAAGGACTAGCGCCCTCTCTGGGGCCAACGTCCTGACTTTC. Translated, it gives CASSPRTSALSGANVLTF.